The 20 T cell receptor beta chains reported below all come from one sample, sequenced in a study of cytomegalovirus exposure and HLA in healthy donors. In the PCR, 60 Vbeta and 13 Jbeta primers were used. The data were produced by immunoSEQ multiplex PCR, yet TCRdb's version contains in-frame clones alone and is incomplete. The table has approximately 130,000 clones, approximately 75% seen once; the top ten hold less than 4.5%. Material: PBMCs. The receptor set was obtained from a man aged 50 to 59 in good health and CMV-seropositive.

The V gene is TRBV5-1, the J gene TRBJ2-5; 7 bases align to TRBD2. Germline-derived CDR1 and CDR2 are SGHRS and YFSETQ. The CDR3 loop spans 13 amino acids. The V gene end was trimmed by 4 bases and the J gene end by 4 bases; junction bases not matched to a gene: 4. CDR3 sequence: CASSLQRGETQYF. Written as DNA, the CDR3 is TGCGCCAGCAGCCTACAGCGGGGAGAGACCCAGTACTTC.

The chain is built from TRBV15 and TRBJ1-1, with 8 bases that match TRBD1. The CDR3 is 15 amino acids. J was trimmed by 1 base and V by 1 base; bases with no gene match: 2. Germline values: CDR1 LNHNV, CDR2 YYDKDF (reference sequence). CDR3 DNA sequence: TGTGCCACCAGCAGAGGGACAGGGTGGAACACTGAAGCTTTCTTT. It translates to CATSRGTGWNTEAFF. The full variable domain, completed using reference TRBV15 and TRBJ1-1, is DAMVIQNPRYQVTQFGKPVTLSCSQTLNHNVMYWYQQKSSQAPKLLFHYYDKDFNNEADTPDNFQSRRPNTSFCFLDIRSPGLGDTAMYLCATSRGTGWNTEAFFGQGTRLTVV.

V usage is TRBV18 and J usage is TRBJ1-6; D might be TRBD1 (5 bases). Germline CDR1 reads KGHSH; CDR2 reads LQKENI. This CDR3 is 14 amino acids long. V was clipped by 6 bases and J by 11 bases, with 17 bases between them. This CDR3 is CASSPDRANPPLHF. For the CDR3, the DNA is TGTGCCAGCTCCCCTGACAGAGCGAATCCACCCCTCCACTTT.

A few counts support this clone. The chain employs TRBV18 and TRBJ2-7; 9 bases map to TRBD1. CDR3 length equals 14 residues. Looked up from germline, CDR1 is KGHSH and CDR2 is LQKENI. With 8 bases clipped from V and 4 bases from J, the junction kept 9 bases outside the gene matches. Written as DNA, the CDR3 is TGTGCCAGCGGACCGGGACAGGGTCCGTACGAGCAGTACTTC. It codes for CASGPGQGPYEQYF.

This clone was observed a few times. The gene calls are TRBV7-9 and TRBJ1-2; TRBD1 might be the D (5 bases). The germline V gene encodes CDR1 SEHNR and CDR2 FQNEAQ (reference sequence). The V gene lost 1 base and the J gene lost 2 bases, with 8 bases spanning the gap. The CDR3 spans 14 residues. The CDR3 sequence is CASSLEAGNYGYTF. In DNA form, the CDR3 reads TGTGCCAGCAGCTTAGAGGCAGGGAACTATGGCTACACCTTC. Drawing the rest from reference TRBV7-9 and TRBJ1-2, the complete variable domain is DTGVSQNPRHKITKRGQNVTFRCDPISEHNRLYWYRQTLGQGPEFLTYFQNEAQLEKSRLLSDRFSAERPKGSFSTLEIQRTEQGDSAMYLCASSLEAGNYGYTFGSGTRLTVV.

The genes are TRBV15 and TRBJ1-4, with D perhaps matching TRBD1 (6 bases). V lost 0 bases to trimming and J lost 6 bases, with 11 bases between them. Germline CDR1 is LNHNV and CDR2 is YYDKDF (reference sequence). This CDR3 has 15 residues. The CDR3: CATSRDAGADEKLFF. The CDR3 coding sequence is TGTGCCACCAGCAGAGATGCAGGGGCGGATGAAAAACTGTTTTTT. Full variable domain (outside the CDR3, taken from reference TRBV15 and TRBJ1-4): DAMVIQNPRYQVTQFGKPVTLSCSQTLNHNVMYWYQQKSSQAPKLLFHYYDKDFNNEADTPDNFQSRRPNTSFCFLDIRSPGLGDTAMYLCATSRDAGADEKLFFGSGTQLSVL.

The V gene is TRBV4-1, the J gene TRBJ1-1, with unresolved D. Germline V lookup: CDR1 MGHRA, CDR2 YSYEKL. The CDR3 has 13 residues. Between the trimmed V and J ends, which lost 4 bases and 3 bases, there was a span of 9 bases. The CDR3 sequence: CASSPRRDTEAFF. The CDR3 DNA is TGCGCCAGCAGCCCCCGCCGGGACACTGAAGCTTTCTTT.

The chain links TRBV5-8 to TRBJ2-5; a possible D gene is TRBD2 (6 bases). The CDR3 covers 13 residues. Germline lookup yields CDR1 SGHTS and CDR2 YDEGEE. V dropped 4 bases and J dropped 3 bases, with 10 bases sitting between them. CDR3 sequence reads: CASSRLGKETQYF. Written as DNA, the CDR3 is TGTGCCAGCAGCCGACTAGGGAAAGAGACCCAGTACTTC.

The chain carries TRBV4-1 and TRBJ2-7; no reliable D call. Trimming removed 0 bases from V and 3 bases from J, with 9 bases in between. Germline CDR1 is MGHRA and CDR2 is YSYEKL. The CDR3 length is 14 residues. The CDR3 coding sequence is TGCGCCAGCAGCCAAGAGTGGGCTAACTACGAGCAGTACTTC. As protein: CASSQEWANYEQYF.

This rearrangement joins TRBV6-1 to TRBJ2-3; D may be TRBD2 (5 bases). V gave up 8 bases and J gave up 0 bases, with 15 bases separating them. Germline CDR1 MNHNS, CDR2 SASEGT. CDR3 size: 15 residues. CDR3 in amino acids: CASWTGRMSTDTQYF. The CDR3 DNA is TGTGCCAGCTGGACTGGGAGAATGAGCACAGATACGCAGTATTTT.

This clone was seen a handful of times. The chain is built from TRBV5-1 and TRBJ2-3, with 10 bases fitting TRBD2. CDR3 size: 16 residues. Germline loops: CDR1 SGHRS, CDR2 YFSETQ. The J segment lost 6 bases and the V segment lost 3 bases, leaving 10 bases of the junction unmatched. Here the CDR3 reads CASSSAGGASGDTQYF. The CDR3 bases are TGCGCCAGCAGCTCAGCGGGGGGGGCTTCCGGGGATACGCAGTATTTT.

The rearrangement links TRBV9 to TRBJ2-3, with TRBD1 matching 7 bases. The germline CDR1 and CDR2 sequences are SGDLS and YYNGEE. J gave up 4 bases and V 3 bases, and 8 bases lay outside the gene matches. The CDR3 covers 15 residues. CDR3: CASSGWAGGADTQYF. CDR3 in DNA: TGTGCCAGCAGCGGGTGGGCAGGGGGTGCAGATACGCAGTATTTT.

The V gene is TRBV28, the J gene TRBJ1-2; TRBD1 matches 7 bases. Germline V gene data show CDR1 as MDHEN and CDR2 as SYDVKM. With 3 bases clipped from V and 5 bases from J, the junction kept 12 bases outside the gene matches. This CDR3 contains 16 residues. In nucleotides, the CDR3 is TGTGCCAGCAGTTTCACCGGGACAGCACAGAATTATGGCTACACCTTC. Translation gives CASSFTGTAQNYGYTF.

The table lists this clone with a few counts. The chain links TRBV11-2 to TRBJ2-3; 10 nucleotides match TRBD2. The V segment lost 2 bases and the J segment 7 bases; nucleotides outside the gene matches: 6. Per germline, CDR1 SGHAT and CDR2 FQNNGV. This CDR3 is built from 15 residues. CDR3 in amino acids: CASSLSSGGGNTQYF. CDR3 sequence (DNA): TGTGCCAGCAGCTTATCTAGCGGGGGCGGAAATACGCAGTATTTT.

The chain carries TRBV6-5 and TRBJ2-3; D is perhaps TRBD1 (6 bases). The germline gives CDR1 MNHEY, CDR2 SVGAGI. The CDR3 length is 16 residues. V gave up 0 bases and J gave up 8 bases, with 18 bases separating them. The CDR3 coding sequence is TGTGCCAGCAGTTACTCGGTATCAGGGGTAGCAAGTACGCAGTATTTT. Translation gives CASSYSVSGVASTQYF.

The V and J genes are TRBV4-1 and TRBJ1-3; D is undetermined. Trimming pared 4 bases from V and 7 bases from J, leaving 17 bases between. The germline V gene has CDR1 MGHRA and CDR2 YSYEKL. The CDR3 covers 15 residues. The CDR3 is CASSLSSGEGNTIYF. CDR3 sequence (DNA): TGCGCCAGCAGCCTTTCATCCGGAGAGGGTAACACCATATATTTT.

The chain employs TRBV5-6 and TRBJ1-5; a weak D match, TRBD1 (5 bases). This CDR3 has 14 amino acids. In germline, CDR1 is SGHDT, CDR2 YYEEEE. Trimming pared 0 bases from V and 6 bases from J, leaving 10 bases between. CDR3 in DNA: TGTGCCAGCAGCTTGGGGCAGGGTGTTCAGCCCCAGCATTTT. Translation gives CASSLGQGVQPQHF.

This clone was detected only a few times. The CDR3 bases are TGTGCCAGCAGCCCAGAGCCGGGATTAACTTACGAGCAGTACTTC. Translating it yields CASSPEPGLTYEQYF. The chain carries TRBV11-3 and TRBJ2-7; a weak D match, TRBD2 (5 bases). The V and J ends lost 5 bases and 4 bases respectively, with 18 bases between them. The germline CDR1 and CDR2 sequences are SGHNT and YENEEA. This CDR3 has 15 amino acids.

This clone was seen only a few times. The rearrangement joins TRBV4-1 to TRBJ2-5; D is possibly TRBD1 (5 bases). Trimming removed 0 bases at V and 8 bases at J, with 16 bases between. CDR3 length: 15 residues. Germline CDR1 reads MGHRA; CDR2 reads YSYEKL. The CDR3 DNA follows: TGCGCCAGCAGCCAAGATCGAGCAGGGCGAGACACCCAGTACTTC. It encodes CASSQDRAGRDTQYF.

V usage is TRBV5-3 and J usage is TRBJ1-2; TRBD1 agrees at 10 bases. TRBV5-3 belongs to the ORF category, with a function that is uncertain. The CDR3 length is 16 residues. The V and J ends lost 5 bases and 1 base, in that order; junction bases with no gene match: 8. As DNA, the CDR3 is TGTGCCAGAAGGCAGCCGACAGGGGGCTTTAACTATGGCTACACCTTC. This gives the protein CARRQPTGGFNYGYTF.